Presented here are 6 T cell receptor beta chains from one specimen sequenced in a study of T cells in Graves' hyperthyroidism and ophthalmopathy. RNA transcripts were the template for amplifying TCR beta CDR3 regions. First-round RT-PCR of the TCR CDR3 relied on the HTBI primer set. MiXCR, run by TCRdb on the multiplex PCR reads, gives a single entry per CDR3 protein. Of hundreds of thousands of distinct CDR3 sequences in the sample, 38% were seen once. The sequencing input was blood. These TCRs come from a man aged 18 to 29 with Graves' hyperthyroidism.

J is TRBJ2-7 and V is TRBV20-1; D is perhaps TRBD2 (7 bases). Germline V gene sequence: CDR1 DFQATT, CDR2 SNEGSKA (reference sequence). The CDR3 length is 17 residues. V shed 0 bases and J shed 2 bases, with 20 bases lying between them. The CDR3 nucleotides read TGCAGTGCTAGAGATCTGGGGGCGAGCGGGGTAGCCTACGAGCAGTACTTC. It codes for CSARDLGASGVAYEQYF.

The table lists this clonotype with a few counts. Relative to the germline gene, one junction end is altered; a read error may explain this. V and J are TRBV7-7 and TRBJ1-1; 10 bases are shared with TRBD1. The CDR3 covers 16 residues. CDR1 and CDR2 from the germline V gene are SSHAT and FNYEAQ (reference sequence). The CDR3 nucleotides read TGTGCTAGCAGCCCATATCCCGGGACAGGGGTTACTGAAGCTTTCTTT. As protein: CASSPYPGTGVTEAFF.

This clonotype was seen only once. This chain uses TRBV6-5 with TRBJ2-5, with D possibly TRBD1 on 5 matching bases. Trimming shortened V by 2 bases and J by 7 bases, and 17 bases separated the two germline ends. The CDR3 length is 15 residues. Germline V gene lookup returns CDR1 MNHEY and CDR2 SVGAGI. The CDR3 DNA is TGTGCCAGCAGTTACGGGGCGCTCACCCGAAGGACCCAGTACTTC. Translation gives CASSYGALTRRTQYF.

Of note for this clonotype: At one of its ends the junction is not consistent with the germline gene, which may arise from a read error. This chain uses TRBV20-1 with TRBJ1-2; no reliable D call. Per the germline V gene, CDR1 is DFQATT and CDR2 is SNEGSKA (reference sequence). This CDR3 has 9 residues. CDR3 residues: CSARDRAGF. DNA for the CDR3: TGCAGTGCTAGAGATCGGGCAGGCTTC.

V gene TRBV7-2 combines with J gene TRBJ2-6, with D tentatively TRBD2 (5 bases). The germline CDR1 and CDR2 sequences are SGHTA and FQGNSA. V was clipped by 6 bases and J by 0 bases, with 15 bases between them. The CDR3 is 17 amino acids. The CDR3 loop is CASSYPDSTSGANVLTF. The CDR3 DNA reads TGTGCCAGCAGTTACCCGGACTCAACCTCTGGGGCCAACGTCCTGACTTTC.

Only a few counts were recorded for this clonotype. This chain uses TRBV20-1 with TRBJ2-2, with 7 bases lining up with TRBD1. Germline CDR1 and CDR2: DFQATT and SNEGSKA (reference sequence). The trim removed 6 bases at V and 4 bases at J, leaving 5 bases unmatched. CDR3 length equals 13 residues. The CDR3 DNA sequence: TGCAGTGCCAGACAGGGAATCACCGGGGAGCTGTTTTTT. Encoded protein: CSARQGITGELFF.